The source of this T cell receptor beta chain is a study of blood T cell repertoires in COVID-19. Study-level information: Specimens from acute and convalescent COVID-19 originated in the United States, Italy and Spain.

The germline V gene has CDR1 SGHRS and CDR2 YFSETQ. The length of the CDR3 is 14 residues. Trimming stripped 6 bases from V and 1 base from J, with 11 bases between. In the authors' methods: Reference gene primer amplification gave estimated nucleated cell counts. The repertoire was sequenced with immunoSEQ multiplex PCR; TCRdb's copy has only in-frame clones and lacks some. V and J calls and clone size come straight from that table; D and trimming were deduced from the DNA. The data contain roughly 180,000 clones, 80% to 90% of them singletons. The sample was peripheral blood. This TCR was recovered from a man aged 55 to 70 with acute or convalescent COVID-19. V and J are TRBV5-1 and TRBJ1-3; D is perhaps TRBD1 (5 bases). CDR3 sequence reads: CASTEDSSGNTIYF. The DNA for the CDR3 is TGCGCCAGCACCGAAGACAGTTCTGGAAACACCATATATTTT.